This T cell receptor (beta chain) was identified during a study of molecular identifiers for immune sequencing clone quantification. The study, taken as a whole, reports: Investigators reportedly could detect spiked Jurkat TCR RNA from one cell among approximately 1 million naive cells. Molecules of identical TCR sharing a barcode could underestimate highly expanded clone sizes.

When naive CD8 T cells were sorted, they were gated as CD8+CD4-CCR7+CD45RA+. Per germline, CDR1 MDHEN and CDR2 SYDVKM. CDR3 size: 13 residues. V lost 3 bases to trimming and J lost 7 bases, with 12 bases between them. Ten or more counts support this clonotype. Antigen: not known. TCRdb used MiXCR to reprocess the PCR reads, holding one entry per CDR3 protein. The table has about half a million distinct CDR3 sequences, over 20% seen once. Sequences were obtained from naive CD8+ T cells from blood, with Jurkat cell RNA spiked in. The subset: FACS-sorted CD8+CD4-CCR7+CD45RA+ naive T cells. The clonotype was recovered from a human donor in good health. Some libraries in this study had Jurkat cell RNA spiked in. This chain connects TRBV28 to TRBJ1-1; D not certain. Here the CDR3 reads CASSFFTPDEAFF. The CDR3, as DNA: TGTGCCAGCAGTTTTTTTACCCCCGATGAAGCTTTCTTT.